Below are 10 T cell receptor beta chains sequenced from a single sample in a study of sequential checkpoint blockade in melanoma. Treatment indicated: randomized to nivolumab then ipilimumab (arm A) or the reverse (arm B). Libraries were prepared by immunoSEQ multiplex PCR; TCRdb keeps only in-frame clonotypes and omits some of them. The sample has around 13,000 clones; 25% to 35% are singletons. Sequencing used tumor tissue (inferred from file names), obtained from a patient given nivolumab and ipilimumab in sequence. The receptors shown here come from a human donor with melanoma.

This clone was counted between two and nine times. This chain connects TRBV6-8 to TRBJ1-1; TRBD1 agrees at 7 bases. Trimming at V came to 5 bases and at J to 1 base, leaving 16 bases not matched to a gene. The length of the CDR3 is 18 residues. Germline V gives CDR1 MNHGY, CDR2 SAAAGT. The CDR3 here is CASSIRGTALYGNTEAFF. DNA for the CDR3: TGTGCCAGCAGTATAAGAGGGACAGCCCTTTACGGGAACACTGAAGCTTTCTTT.

V and J are TRBV19 and TRBJ1-2; tentatively, D is TRBD1 (5 bases). Germline CDR1 and CDR2: LNHDA and SQIVND (reference sequence). The CDR3 runs to 15 residues. V was clipped by 4 bases and J by 2 bases, with 14 bases between them. Written as DNA, the CDR3 is TGTGCCAGTAGTACAAGACAGAGAGCGAACTATGGCTACACCTTC. Translation gives CASSTRQRANYGYTF.

The V call is TRBV19, the J call TRBJ1-5; D is undetermined. This CDR3 is 15 amino acids long. Germline CDR1 is LNHDA and CDR2 is SQIVND (reference sequence). V dropped 3 bases and J dropped 0 bases, with 9 bases sitting between them. CDR3 nucleotides: TGTGCCAGTAGTATGGACGGATATAGCAATCAGCCCCAGCATTTT. Protein sequence: CASSMDGYSNQPQHF.

The genes are TRBV11-3 and TRBJ2-5; possible D gene TRBD2, 9 bases. V was trimmed by 3 bases and J by 1 base, leaving 21 bases between them. This CDR3 comprises 18 residues. Germline CDR1 is SGHNT and CDR2 is YENEEA. The CDR3 region is CASSFRGREGPVQETQYF. The DNA for the CDR3 is TGTGCCAGCAGCTTCAGGGGGCGGGAGGGCCCGGTCCAAGAGACCCAGTACTTC.

By its share, this clone is medium-sized (0.01 to 0.1%). The chain recombines TRBV11-3 with TRBJ2-1, with a tentative D call TRBD2 (5 bases). Germline CDR1 reads SGHNT; CDR2 reads YENEEA. Trimming removed 5 bases from V and 5 bases from J, with 16 bases in between. The CDR3 has 15 residues. DNA for the CDR3: TGTGCCAGCAGCCTAGGGCCGGGAATTAACAATGAGCAGTTCTTC. Amino acid sequence: CASSLGPGINNEQFF.

Relative to its sample, this clone is medium-sized. The rearrangement joins TRBV6-8 to TRBJ2-3; TRBD2 agrees at 14 bases. The germline CDR1 and CDR2 sequences are MNHGY and SAAAGT. With V trimmed by 4 bases and J by 4 bases, 4 bases remained unmatched. The length of the CDR3 is 16 residues. This CDR3 reads CASSSGLAGEADTQYF. CDR3 in DNA: TGTGCCAGCAGTTCGGGACTAGCGGGAGAGGCAGATACGCAGTATTTT.

This chain connects TRBV28 to TRBJ2-3; 8 bases match TRBD1. Trimming took 4 bases from V and 3 from J; bases not matched to a gene: 12. Per the germline V gene, CDR1 is MDHEN and CDR2 is SYDVKM. The CDR3 contains 17 residues. CDR3 in amino acids: CASSYTLMDRETDTQYF. CDR3 in DNA: TGTGCCAGCAGTTATACCCTAATGGACAGGGAAACAGATACGCAGTATTTT.

The CDR3 protein is CASSMWGTGKYQPQHF. CDR3 in DNA: TGTGCCAGTAGTATGTGGGGGACAGGGAAATATCAGCCCCAGCATTTT. This chain uses TRBV19 with TRBJ1-5, with TRBD1 matching 9 bases. The ends lost 3 bases at V and 5 bases at J; junction bases unmatched: 8. The length of the CDR3 is 16 residues. In germline, CDR1 is LNHDA, CDR2 SQIVND (reference sequence). Full variable domain (rest looked up from reference TRBV19 and TRBJ1-5): DGGITQSPKYLFRKEGQNVTLSCEQNLNHDAMYWYRQDPGQGLRLIYYSQIVNDFQKGDIAEGYSVSREKKESFPLTVTSAQKNPTAFYLCASSMWGTGKYQPQHFGDGTRLSIL.

This rearrangement joins TRBV19 to TRBJ2-3, with 9 bases fitting TRBD2. CDR1 LNHDA and CDR2 SQIVND come from the germline V gene (reference sequence). The junction had 12 bases not matched to a gene; V was cut back by 7 bases and J by 4 bases. This CDR3 is built from 16 residues. CDR3 nucleotides: TGTGCCAGTACTCCGACGGGAGCGGGAGGCCCAGATACGCAGTATTTT. This translates into CASTPTGAGGPDTQYF.

This chain joins TRBV5-1 and TRBJ2-1; 9 nucleotides match TRBD2. Germline lookup yields CDR1 SGHRS and CDR2 YFSETQ. Germline trimming cut 0 bases from V and 7 bases from J; bases unmatched to any gene: 11. This CDR3 region has 17 residues. CDR3 region: CASSLAPGTSPWNEQFF. CDR3 in DNA: TGCGCCAGCAGCTTGGCCCCCGGGACTAGCCCTTGGAATGAGCAGTTCTTC.